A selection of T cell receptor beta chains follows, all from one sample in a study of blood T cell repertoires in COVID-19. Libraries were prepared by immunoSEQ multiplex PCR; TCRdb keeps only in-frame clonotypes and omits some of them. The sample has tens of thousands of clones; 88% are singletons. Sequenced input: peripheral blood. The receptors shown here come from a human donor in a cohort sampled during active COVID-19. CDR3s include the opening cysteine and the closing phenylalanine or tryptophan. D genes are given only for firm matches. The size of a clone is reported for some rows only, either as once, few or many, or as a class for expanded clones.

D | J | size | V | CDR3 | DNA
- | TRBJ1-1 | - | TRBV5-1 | CASSTDSEAFF | TGCGCCAGCAGCACAGACAGTGAAGCTTTCTTT
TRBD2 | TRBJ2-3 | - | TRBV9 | CASSVEVAGKTDTQYF | TGTGCCAGCAGCGTAGAGGTAGCGGGGAAAACAGATACGCAGTATTTT
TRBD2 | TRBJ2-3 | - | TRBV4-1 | CASSQGLAGTTDTQYF | TGCGCCAGCAGCCAAGGGCTAGCGGGAACCACAGATACGCAGTATTTT
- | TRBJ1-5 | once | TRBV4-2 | CASSQGRSDQPQHF | TGTGCCAGCAGCCAAGGCAGGTCTGATCAGCCCCAGCATTTT
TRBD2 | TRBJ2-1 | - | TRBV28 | CASSLEGGPSLNEQFF | TGTGCCAGCAGTTTAGAGGGAGGGCCCTCATTGAATGAGCAGTTCTTC
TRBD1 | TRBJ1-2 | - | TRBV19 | CASSHPGQGVYGYTF | TGTGCCAGTAGTCATCCGGGACAGGGGGTTTACGGCTACACCTTC
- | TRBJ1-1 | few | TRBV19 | CASSTQGRVHTEAFF | TGTGCCAGTAGTACCCAGGGTCGTGTGCACACTGAAGCTTTCTTT
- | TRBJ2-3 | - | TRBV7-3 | CASSLAQSGTDTQYF | TGTGCCAGCAGCTTAGCACAGTCAGGCACAGATACGCAGTATTTT
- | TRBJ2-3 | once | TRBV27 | CASSLSDSYTDTQYF | TGTGCCAGCAGTTTATCGGATAGCTACACAGATACGCAGTATTTT
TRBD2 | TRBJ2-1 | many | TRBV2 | CASRPGLARGGEQFF | TGTGCCAGCAGACCGGGACTAGCTCGCGGTGGTGAGCAGTTCTTC
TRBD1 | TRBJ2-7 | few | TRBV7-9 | CASSTDRGSYEQYF | TGTGCCAGCAGCACGGACAGGGGATCCTACGAGCAGTACTTC
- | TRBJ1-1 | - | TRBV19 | CASWGGSTNTEAFF | TGTGCCAGTTGGGGGGGGTCCACGAACACTGAAGCTTTCTTT
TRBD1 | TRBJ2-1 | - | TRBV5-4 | CASVGQGNSDEQFF | TGTGCCAGCGTTGGACAGGGTAACTCCGATGAGCAGTTCTTC
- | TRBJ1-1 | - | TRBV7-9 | CASSLTPPGSAEAFF | TGTGCCAGCAGCTTGACTCCTCCGGGAAGCGCTGAAGCTTTCTTT
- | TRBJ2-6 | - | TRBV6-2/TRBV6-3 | CASSYRQTADSGANVLTF | TGTGCCAGCAGTTACCGGCAGACGGCGGATTCTGGGGCCAACGTCCTGACTTTC
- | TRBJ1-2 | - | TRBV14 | CASSQEAGYGYTF | TGTGCCAGCAGCCAAGAGGCGGGCTATGGCTACACCTTC
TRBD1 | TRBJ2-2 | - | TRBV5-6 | CASSLGQGYGELFF | TGTGCCAGCAGCTTGGGACAGGGTTACGGGGAGCTGTTTTTT
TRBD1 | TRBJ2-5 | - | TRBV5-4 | CASSERGDRGETQYF | TGTGCCAGCAGCGAGCGCGGGGACAGGGGGGAGACCCAGTACTTC
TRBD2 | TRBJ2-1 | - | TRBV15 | CATRVSGRSEQFF | TGTGCCACCAGGGTTAGCGGGAGAAGTGAGCAGTTCTTC
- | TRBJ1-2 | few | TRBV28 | CAVQGNGYTF | TGTGCCGTACAGGGTAATGGCTACACCTTC
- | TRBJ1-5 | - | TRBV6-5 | CASSYSIKSNQPQHF | TGTGCCAGCAGTTACTCCATCAAAAGCAATCAGCCCCAGCATTTT
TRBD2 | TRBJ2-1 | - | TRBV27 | CASSTSGSGWGDNEQFF | TGTGCCAGCAGTACTAGCGGGAGTGGGTGGGGGGACAATGAGCAGTTCTTC
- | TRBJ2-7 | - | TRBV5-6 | CASSLVRSDYEQYF | TGTGCCAGCAGCTTGGTTCGGAGCGACTACGAGCAGTACTTC
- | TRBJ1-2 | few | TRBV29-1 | CSVLAGPYGYTF | TGCAGCGTTTTGGCAGGCCCATATGGCTACACCTTC
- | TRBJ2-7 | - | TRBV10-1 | CASSAGRASSAYEQYF | TGCGCCAGCAGCGCAGGCCGGGCTAGCTCGGCCTACGAGCAGTACTTC
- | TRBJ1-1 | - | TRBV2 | CASSEDRHTEAFF | TGTGCCAGCAGTGAAGACAGACACACTGAAGCTTTCTTT
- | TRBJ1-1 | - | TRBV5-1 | CASSLPGGGNTEAFF | TGCGCCAGCAGCCTGCCAGGCGGGGGAAACACTGAAGCTTTCTTT
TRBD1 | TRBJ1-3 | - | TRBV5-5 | CASSQRQGLTGNTIYF | TGTGCCAGCAGCCAGAGACAGGGGCTGACTGGAAACACCATATATTTT
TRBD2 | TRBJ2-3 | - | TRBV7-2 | CASSSTSSGGTDTQYF | TGTGCCAGCAGCTCCACCTCGAGCGGGGGAACAGATACGCAGTATTTT
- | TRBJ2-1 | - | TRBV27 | CASSLANNFYNEQFF | TGTGCCAGCAGCCTAGCCAATAATTTCTACAATGAGCAGTTCTTC
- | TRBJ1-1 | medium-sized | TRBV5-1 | CASSLARNQVNTEAFF | TGCGCCAGCAGCTTGGCCCGAAACCAGGTGAACACTGAAGCTTTCTTT
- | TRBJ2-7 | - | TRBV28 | CASSFVAGSYEQYF | TGTGCCAGCAGTTTTGTTGCGGGATCCTACGAGCAGTACTTC
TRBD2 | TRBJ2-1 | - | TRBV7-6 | CASSMGTSEAYNEQFF | TGTGCCAGCAGCATGGGGACTAGCGAGGCCTACAATGAGCAGTTCTTC
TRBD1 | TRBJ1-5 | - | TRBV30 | CAWSVGQGAGQPQHF | TGTGCCTGGAGTGTCGGACAGGGGGCTGGTCAGCCCCAGCATTTT
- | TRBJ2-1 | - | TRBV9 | CASSTYREGEDNEQFF | TGTGCCAGCAGCACTTACAGGGAAGGCGAGGACAATGAGCAGTTCTTC
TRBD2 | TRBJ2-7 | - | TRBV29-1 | CSVVTSGRAWEQYF | TGCAGCGTTGTGACTAGCGGGAGGGCCTGGGAGCAGTACTTC
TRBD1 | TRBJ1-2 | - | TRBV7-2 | CASSQAGTGIYGYTF | TGTGCCAGCAGCCAAGCCGGGACAGGGATTTATGGCTACACCTTC
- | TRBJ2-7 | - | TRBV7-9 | CASSPRQTGLYEQYF | TGTGCCAGCAGCCCCCGACAGACAGGACTCTACGAGCAGTACTTC
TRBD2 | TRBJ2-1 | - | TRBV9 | CASSVDETSGLRGQFF | TGTGCCAGCAGCGTAGATGAGACTAGCGGCCTGCGGGGGCAGTTCTTC
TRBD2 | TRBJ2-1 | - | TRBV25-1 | CASSDTPTSGRVNEQFF | TGTGCCAGCAGTGATACACCGACTAGCGGGAGGGTTAATGAGCAGTTCTTC
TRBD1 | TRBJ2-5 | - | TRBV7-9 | CASSSPRTGAQETQYF | TGTGCCAGCAGCTCCCCTAGGACAGGGGCCCAAGAGACCCAGTACTTC
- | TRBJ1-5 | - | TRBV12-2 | CASRLAGRVPPRPQHF | TGTGCAAGTCGCTTAGCGGGGAGGGTCCCCCCTCGACCCCAGCATTTT
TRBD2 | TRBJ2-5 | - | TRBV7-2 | CASSPPTYLADQETQYF | TGTGCCAGCAGCCCGCCCACCTATCTAGCGGACCAAGAGACCCAGTACTTC
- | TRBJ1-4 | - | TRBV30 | CAWSGAPKTKLFF | TGTGCCTGGAGTGGAGCCCCAAAAACGAAACTGTTTTTT
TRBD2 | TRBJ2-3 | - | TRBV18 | CASSRGGDTDTQYF | TGTGCCAGCTCCCGGGGGGGAGACACAGATACGCAGTATTTT
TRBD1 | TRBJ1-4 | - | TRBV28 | CASSRGQGGHVKLFF | TGTGCCAGCAGTCGAGGACAGGGGGGGCACGTAAAACTGTTTTTT
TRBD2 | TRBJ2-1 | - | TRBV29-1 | CSVENPRGDNNEQFF | TGCAGCGTTGAGAACCCCCGGGGGGATAACAATGAGCAGTTCTTC
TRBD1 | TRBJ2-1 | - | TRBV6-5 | CASSKTGGSYNEQFF | TGTGCCAGCAGTAAGACAGGGGGCAGTTACAATGAGCAGTTCTTC